This T cell receptor (beta chain) was obtained from a study of T-cell reconstitution after alpha-beta-depleted transplantation in children. Whole-study results and caveats: The study reportedly traced alpha-beta T cells about two months after transplant to several hundred expanded graft clones.

This clonotype appeared many times. Its specificity is not known. J gave up 7 bases and V 4 bases, and 9 bases lay outside the gene matches. This CDR3 spans 14 amino acids. The germline V gene encodes CDR1 SGHRS and CDR2 YFSETQ. Molecular barcoding with unique molecular identifiers was used for the TCRbeta library. TCRdb re-called the PCR reads with MiXCR, one entry per CDR3 protein. Altogether under 250,000 distinct CDR3 sequences are present, 6.6% being singletons, with the ten largest covering about 5.9%. The V call is TRBV5-1, the J call TRBJ1-2; 8 nucleotides align to TRBD1. Here the sequenced sample was PBMCs, taken before TCRalphabeta/CD19-depleted stem cell transplant. The receptor was derived from a boy under 10 years old with acute lymphoblastic leukemia, due to receive a stem cell transplant. CDR3 protein: CASSLGTGISGYTF. The CDR3 nucleotides read TGCGCCAGCAGCCTAGGGACAGGTATCAGTGGCTACACCTTC.